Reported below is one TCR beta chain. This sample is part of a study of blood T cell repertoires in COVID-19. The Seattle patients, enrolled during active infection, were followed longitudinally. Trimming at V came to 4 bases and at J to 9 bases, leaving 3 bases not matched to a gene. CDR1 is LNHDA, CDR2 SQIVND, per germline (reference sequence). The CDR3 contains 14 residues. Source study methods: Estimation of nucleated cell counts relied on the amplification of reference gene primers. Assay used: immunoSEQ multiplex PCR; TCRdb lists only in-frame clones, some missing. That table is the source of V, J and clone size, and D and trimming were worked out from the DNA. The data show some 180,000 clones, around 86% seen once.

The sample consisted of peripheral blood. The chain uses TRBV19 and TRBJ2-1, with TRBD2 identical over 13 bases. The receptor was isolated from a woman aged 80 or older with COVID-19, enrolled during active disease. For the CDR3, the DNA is TGTGCCAGTAGTAGCGGACTAGCGGGAGTTGAGCAGTTCTTC. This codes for CASSSGLAGVEQFF.